The next 24 T cell receptor beta chains were all read from a single sample in a study of blood T cell repertoires in COVID-19 (dated by TCRdb to the early 2020s). Libraries were built with the immunoSEQ multiplex PCR assay. TCRdb took this table from immuneACCESS and kept in-frame rearrangements with V and J called. Such tables lack part of the clones; where checked against another copy, unresolved V genes explain under half of the gap, and the rest is unexplained. Present in this sample are tens of thousands of clones, around 80% of which were seen just once. The ten largest account for about an eighth of the sample. Sample: peripheral blood. These receptors were obtained from a man between 50 and 59 years old with COVID-19, enrolled during active disease.

The chain is built from TRBV7-9 and TRBJ2-1; tentatively, D is TRBD2 (6 bases). This CDR3 is 13 amino acids long. Trimming took 5 bases from V and 9 from J, leaving 14 bases between them. The germline V gene encodes CDR1 SEHNR and CDR2 FQNEAQ (reference sequence). The CDR3 sequence is CASSLAAGSEQFF. The CDR3 nucleotides read TGTGCCAGCAGCCTCGCGGCGGGAAGTGAGCAGTTCTTC.

The V and J genes are TRBV11-2 and TRBJ2-1; 7 nucleotides match TRBD2. In germline, CDR1 is SGHAT, CDR2 FQNNGV. With 8 bases clipped from V and 0 bases from J, the junction kept 4 bases outside the gene matches. CDR3 length: 14 amino acids. Here the CDR3 DNA reads TGTGCCAGCCGGGGGGAGAGCTCCTACAATGAGCAGTTCTTC. Its translation: CASRGESSYNEQFF.

The genes are TRBV19 and TRBJ1-2; the D gene is possibly TRBD1 (5 bases). Trimming shortened V by 1 base and J by 4 bases, and 10 bases separated the two germline ends. This CDR3 is 14 amino acids long. CDR1 is LNHDA, CDR2 SQIVND, per germline (reference sequence). Written as DNA, the CDR3 is TGTGCCAGTAGTATAGGGACAACGGGCTATGGCTACACCTTC. Residues: CASSIGTTGYGYTF.

The chain joins TRBV9 to TRBJ2-1; 10 bases align to TRBD1. The CDR3 length is 12 residues. CDR1 and CDR2 (germline): SGDLS, YYNGEE. Trimming removed 3 bases from V and 10 bases from J; junction bases left unmatched: 1. This CDR3 is CASSGTGGEQFF. The CDR3 nucleotides read TGTGCCAGCAGCGGGACAGGGGGAGAGCAGTTCTTC.

This rearrangement joins TRBV10-2 to TRBJ1-5; D possibly corresponds to TRBD1 (5 bases). Germline lookup yields CDR1 WSHSY and CDR2 SAAADI. CDR3 size: 13 residues. Trimming left V 7 bases short and J 4 bases short, with 11 bases between. The CDR3 sequence: CASTREGNQPQHF. The CDR3 DNA sequence: TGCGCCAGCACCCGGGAGGGGAATCAGCCCCAGCATTTT.

The J gene is TRBJ1-1, the V gene TRBV7-2; the D gene is possibly TRBD1 (6 bases). CDR1 is SGHTA and CDR2 is FQGNSA in the germline V gene. There are 13 residues in the CDR3. Trimming removed 5 bases at V and 4 bases at J, with 11 bases between. The CDR3 sequence: CASSRRGGTEAFF. For the CDR3, the DNA is TGTGCCAGCAGCCGTAGGGGGGGCACTGAAGCTTTCTTT.

The rearrangement joins TRBV6-5 to TRBJ1-3; possible D gene TRBD1, 5 bases. The V and J ends lost 5 bases and 8 bases respectively, with 19 bases between them. The CDR3 length is 15 residues. Germline V gene data show CDR1 as MNHEY and CDR2 as SVGAGI. Written as DNA, the CDR3 is TGTGCCAGCAGTCTCGAAGGGACTAACGGTCACACCATATATTTT. Amino acids: CASSLEGTNGHTIYF.

The chain recombines TRBV7-2 with TRBJ1-3; 8 bases line up with TRBD1. V lost 4 bases to trimming and J lost 4 bases; unmatched junction nucleotides: 12. The germline CDR1 and CDR2 sequences are SGHTA and FQGNSA. This CDR3 region has 17 residues. The CDR3 region has the DNA TGTGCCAGCAGCTCCGGAGAGCTGGACAGGGTCGGAAACACCATATATTTT. Amino acid sequence: CASSSGELDRVGNTIYF.

The chain recombines TRBV2 with TRBJ2-5; D is possibly TRBD2 (5 bases). Between the trimmed V and J ends, which lost 7 bases and 5 bases, there was a span of 8 bases. The CDR3 is 11 amino acids. CDR1 SNHLY and CDR2 FYNNEI come from the germline V gene. CDR3 nucleotide sequence: TGTGCCAGCAAAGTAGCGGAGACCCAGTACTTC. As protein: CASKVAETQYF.

The chain is built from TRBV5-5 and TRBJ2-2; perhaps TRBD1 as D (6 bases). The CDR3 consists of 16 residues. V lost 4 bases and J lost 0, with 13 bases in between. Germline V lookup: CDR1 SGHKS, CDR2 YYEKEE (reference sequence). CDR3 DNA: TGTGCCAGCAGCGCCGGACAGATCGCGAACACCGGGGAGCTGTTTTTT. This gives the protein CASSAGQIANTGELFF.

The chain recombines TRBV4-3 with TRBJ2-1; a weak D match, TRBD1 (6 bases). The CDR3 totals 15 residues. In germline, CDR1 is LGHNA, CDR2 YSLEER. V was cut by 1 base and J by 0 bases, with 7 bases left in between. The CDR3 spells CASSQVDSSYNEQFF. The CDR3 nucleotides are TGCGCCAGCAGCCAAGTGGACAGCTCCTACAATGAGCAGTTCTTC.

The chain uses TRBV2 and TRBJ2-2; 8 nucleotides match TRBD1. This CDR3 has 15 residues. V lost 6 bases and J lost 5; bases outside the gene matches: 8. CDR1 and CDR2 from the germline V gene are SNHLY and FYNNEI. The CDR3 coding sequence is TGTGCCAGCAGGCTGGCCAGGGGGCAGACCGGGGAGCTGTTTTTT. Residues: CASRLARGQTGELFF.

This rearrangement joins TRBV18 to TRBJ1-3, with 8 bases aligning to TRBD1. With 2 bases clipped from V and 2 bases from J, the junction kept 5 bases outside the gene matches. Germline loops: CDR1 KGHSH, CDR2 LQKENI. The CDR3 is 16 residues long. CDR3 residues: CASSPYQDRAGNTIYF. As DNA, the CDR3 is TGTGCCAGCTCACCATACCAGGACAGGGCTGGAAACACCATATATTTT.

This clone was seen only once. The V and J genes are TRBV7-2 and TRBJ1-5, with D perhaps matching TRBD1 (6 bases). CDR3 length: 16 residues. Looked up from germline, CDR1 is SGHTA and CDR2 is FQGNSA. V lost 1 base to trimming and J lost 1 base, with 11 bases between them. CDR3 loop: CASSLVRGESNQPQHF. In DNA, the CDR3 is TGTGCCAGCAGCTTAGTCAGGGGAGAGAGCAATCAGCCCCAGCATTTT. Full variable domain (missing parts from reference TRBV7-2 and TRBJ1-5): GAGVSQSPSNKVTEKGKDVELRCDPISGHTALYWYRQSLGQGLEFLIYFQGNSAPDKSGLPSDRFSAERTGGSVSTLTIQRTQQEDSAVYLCASSLVRGESNQPQHFGDGTRLSIL.

This chain connects TRBV6-6 to TRBJ1-1; TRBD1 is a possible D gene (6 bases). V gave up 5 bases and J gave up 4 bases, with 8 bases separating them. Per germline, CDR1 MNHNY and CDR2 SVGAGI (reference sequence). CDR3 length: 12 amino acids. Here the CDR3 reads CASSLTGTEAFF. CDR3 nucleotides: TGTGCCAGCAGTCTGACAGGCACTGAAGCTTTCTTT.

The chain links TRBV6-1 to TRBJ1-1, with TRBD1 matching over 8 bases. Germline assignment: CDR1 MNHNS and CDR2 SASEGT. The CDR3 is made up of 15 amino acids. V was clipped by 1 base and J by 3 bases; unmatched bases: 4. CDR3 nucleotides: TGTGCCAGCAGTGAAGGGACAGGGTCGTACACTGAAGCTTTCTTT. Protein: CASSEGTGSYTEAFF.

This clone has a single count. The V and J genes are TRBV10-2 and TRBJ2-3; D not resolved. Per germline, CDR1 WSHSY and CDR2 SAAADI. This CDR3 comprises 15 residues. Trimming removed 2 bases at V and 0 bases at J, with 9 bases between. Here the CDR3 DNA reads TGCGCCAGCAGTGAGACTACGTTTAGCACAGATACGCAGTATTTT. Protein: CASSETTFSTDTQYF.

V usage is TRBV19 and J usage is TRBJ2-7; TRBD2 aligns across 10 bases. V shed 10 bases, J shed 2 bases, and the junction held 5 bases outside the gene matches. Germline loops: CDR1 LNHDA, CDR2 SQIVND (reference sequence). The CDR3 sequence is 13 residues long. The CDR3 coding sequence is TGTGCCAATAGCGGGGGGTCTCCCTACGAGCAGTACTTC. It encodes CANSGGSPYEQYF.

The CDR3 region is CASSEALNSNQPQHF. CDR3 nucleotides: TGTGCCAGTAGTGAGGCGCTGAATAGCAATCAGCCCCAGCATTTT. V and J are TRBV19 and TRBJ1-5; D remains unclear. The V end lost 5 bases, the J end lost 0 bases, and 11 bases lay between the germline ends. The CDR3 is 15 residues long. Germline V gives CDR1 LNHDA, CDR2 SQIVND (reference sequence).

This clone was counted a few times. The V and J genes are TRBV7-2 and TRBJ2-5; TRBD2 matches at 14 bases. The CDR3 covers 17 residues. The J segment lost 1 base and the V segment lost 5 bases, leaving 6 bases of the junction unmatched. Germline V gene data show CDR1 as SGHTA and CDR2 as FQGNSA. CDR3 protein: CASSPGTSGGFQETQYF. CDR3 sequence (DNA): TGTGCCAGCAGCCCCGGGACTAGCGGGGGTTTCCAAGAGACCCAGTACTTC.

This clone has at least ten counts. The chain employs TRBV9 and TRBJ2-2, with D perhaps matching TRBD1 (6 bases). This CDR3 has 15 residues. Trimming pared 3 bases from V and 1 base from J, leaving 10 bases between. Germline V CDR1 and CDR2: SGDLS, YYNGEE. CDR3 loop: CASSAPTGNTGELFF. The CDR3 bases are TGTGCCAGCAGCGCCCCGACAGGGAACACCGGGGAGCTGTTTTTT. The whole variable domain, filled in from reference TRBV9 and TRBJ2-2, reads DSGVTQTPKHLITATGQRVTLRCSPRSGDLSVYWYQQSLDQGLQFLIQYYNGEERAKGNILERFSAQQFPDLHSELNLSSLELGDSALYFCASSAPTGNTGELFFGEGSRLTVL.

The V call is TRBV9, the J call TRBJ2-3; D gene ambiguous. The CDR3 spans 15 residues. Trimming took off 0 bases at V and 0 bases at J, with 8 bases between the two ends. The germline V gene encodes CDR1 SGDLS and CDR2 YYNGEE. CDR3 sequence: CASSVVGRSTDTQYF. Here the CDR3 DNA reads TGTGCCAGCAGCGTAGTGGGCAGGAGCACAGATACGCAGTATTTT.

As regards this clone: Mismatch with germline at one junction end may stem from a read error. This chain joins TRBV6-5 and TRBJ2-1; 9 bases are shared with TRBD2. CDR1 and CDR2 (germline): MNHEY, SVGAGI. The length of the CDR3 is 16 residues. The CDR3, as DNA: TGTGCCAGCAGTTACCACTCCGCGGGGGGGTACATTGAGCAGTTCTTC. Encoded protein: CASSYHSAGGYIEQFF.

About this clone: At one end, the junction sequence differs from germline, possibly due to a read error. The CDR3 sequence: CASSFNPSVQETQYF. For the CDR3, the DNA is TGTGCTAGCAGCTTTAATCCCAGCGTCCAAGAGACCCAGTACTTC. V usage is TRBV7-7 and J usage is TRBJ2-5; D gene uncertain. CDR1 is SSHAT, CDR2 FNYEAQ, per germline (reference sequence). The CDR3 is 15 amino acids.